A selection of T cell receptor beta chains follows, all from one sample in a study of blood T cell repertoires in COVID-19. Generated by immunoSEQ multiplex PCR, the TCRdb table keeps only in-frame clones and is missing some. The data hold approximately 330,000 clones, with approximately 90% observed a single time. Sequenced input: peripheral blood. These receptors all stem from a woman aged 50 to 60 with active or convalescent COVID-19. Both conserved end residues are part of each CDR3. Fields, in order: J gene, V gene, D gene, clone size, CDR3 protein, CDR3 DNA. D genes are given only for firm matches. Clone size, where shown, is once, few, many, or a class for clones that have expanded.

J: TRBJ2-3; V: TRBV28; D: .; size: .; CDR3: CASSLGWGEFTDTQYF; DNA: TGTGCCAGCAGTTTAGGTTGGGGGGAATTCACAGATACGCAGTATTTT
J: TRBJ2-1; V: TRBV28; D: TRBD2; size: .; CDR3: CASTSLLAGGPKNEQFF; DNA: TGTGCCAGCACCTCTCTATTAGCGGGAGGGCCCAAAAATGAGCAGTTCTTC
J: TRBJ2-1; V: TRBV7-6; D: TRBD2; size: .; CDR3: CASSRTSGRHEQFF; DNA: TGTGCCAGCAGCCGGACTAGCGGGAGGCATGAGCAGTTCTTC
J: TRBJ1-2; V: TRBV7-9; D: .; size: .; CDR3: CASSNRQTNYGYTF; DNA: TGTGCCAGCAGCAACCGCCAGACTAACTATGGCTACACCTTC
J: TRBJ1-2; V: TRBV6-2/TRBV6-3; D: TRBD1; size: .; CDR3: CASSPPGQGFVGYGYTF; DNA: TGTGCCAGCAGTCCCCCGGGACAGGGGTTTGTAGGCTATGGCTACACCTTC
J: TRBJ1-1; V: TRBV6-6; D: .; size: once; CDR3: CASILANRGTEAFF; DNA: TGTGCCAGCATTCTGGCCAATAGGGGCACTGAAGCTTTCTTT
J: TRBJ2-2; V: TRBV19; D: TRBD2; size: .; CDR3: CASSIFSGRDTGELFF; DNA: TGTGCCAGTAGTATCTTTAGCGGGAGAGACACCGGGGAGCTGTTTTTT
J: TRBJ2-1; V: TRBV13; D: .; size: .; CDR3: CASRPLGEHNEQFF; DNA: TGTGCCAGCAGACCTCTCGGGGAACACAATGAGCAGTTCTTC
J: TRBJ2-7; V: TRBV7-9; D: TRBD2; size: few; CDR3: CASSQRLLAQGIPYEQYF; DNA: TGTGCCAGCAGCCAACGATTACTAGCGCAAGGGATCCCCTACGAGCAGTACTTC
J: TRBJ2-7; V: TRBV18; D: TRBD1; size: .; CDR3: CASSRNTGGSSYEQYF; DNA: TGTGCCAGCTCAAGAAATACAGGGGGGAGCTCCTACGAGCAGTACTTC
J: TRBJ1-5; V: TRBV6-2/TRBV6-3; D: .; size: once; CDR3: CASSYPDSSNQPQHF; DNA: TGTGCCAGCAGTTACCCTGACAGCAGCAATCAGCCCCAGCATTTT
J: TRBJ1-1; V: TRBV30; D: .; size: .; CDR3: CAWAGDTEAFF; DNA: TGTGCCTGGGCAGGGGACACTGAAGCTTTCTTT
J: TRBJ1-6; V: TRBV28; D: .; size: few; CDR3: CASSIPGREGPPLHF; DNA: TGTGCCAGCAGTATCCCAGGGAGGGAGGGGCCACCCCTCCACTTT
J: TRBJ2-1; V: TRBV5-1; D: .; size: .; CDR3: CASRSGSYNEQFF; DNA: TGCGCCAGCAGGAGCGGCTCCTACAATGAGCAGTTCTTC
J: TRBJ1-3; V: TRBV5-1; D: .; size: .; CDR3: CASSLDGTNTIYF; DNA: TGCGCCAGCAGCTTGGACGGGACTAACACCATATATTTT
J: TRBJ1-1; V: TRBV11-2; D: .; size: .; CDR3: CASSPRVGNTEAFF; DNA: TGTGCCAGCAGCCCCCGGGTGGGGAACACTGAAGCTTTCTTT
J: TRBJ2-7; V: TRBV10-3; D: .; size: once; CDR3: CAISEDYTDYEQYF; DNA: TGTGCCATCAGTGAGGACTACACTGACTACGAGCAGTACTTC
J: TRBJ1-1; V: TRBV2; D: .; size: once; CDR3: CASGSGENTEAFF; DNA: TGTGCCAGCGGGTCAGGGGAGAACACTGAAGCTTTCTTT
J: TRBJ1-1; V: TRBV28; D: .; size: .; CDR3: CASSLDSFYPTEAFF; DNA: TGTGCCAGCAGCCTGGACAGTTTCTACCCCACTGAAGCTTTCTTT
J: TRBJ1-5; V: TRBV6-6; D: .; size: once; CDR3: CASSSNGGSQPQHF; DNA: TGTGCCAGCAGTTCCAATGGGGGGAGCCAGCCCCAGCATTTT
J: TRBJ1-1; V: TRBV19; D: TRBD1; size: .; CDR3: CASSIQMGTGPMNTEAFF; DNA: TGTGCCAGTAGTATCCAAATGGGGACAGGGCCCATGAACACTGAAGCTTTCTTT
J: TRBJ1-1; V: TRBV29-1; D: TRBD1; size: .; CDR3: CSGRRGRGPVAFF; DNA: TGCAGCGGGAGAAGGGGTAGGGGGCCGGTAGCTTTCTTT
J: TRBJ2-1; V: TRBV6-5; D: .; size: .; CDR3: CASSKRAEQFF; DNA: TGTGCCAGCAGTAAGCGGGCTGAGCAGTTCTTC
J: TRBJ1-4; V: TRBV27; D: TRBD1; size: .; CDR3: CASRPLWAPDRGANEKLFF; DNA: TGTGCCAGCAGGCCCCTTTGGGCCCCCGACAGGGGGGCCAATGAAAAACTGTTTTTT
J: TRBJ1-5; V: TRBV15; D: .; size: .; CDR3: CATSRRPSSGNSNQPQHF; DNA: TGTGCCACCAGCAGGAGGCCGAGTTCGGGGAATAGCAATCAGCCCCAGCATTTT
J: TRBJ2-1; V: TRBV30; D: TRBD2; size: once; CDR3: CAWREGPGGLAGAEQFF; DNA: TGTGCCTGGAGGGAGGGCCCTGGGGGACTAGCGGGCGCCGAGCAGTTCTTC
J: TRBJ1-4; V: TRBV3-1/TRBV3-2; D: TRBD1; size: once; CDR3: CASSQVQQGINEKLFF; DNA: TGTGCCAGCAGCCAAGTTCAACAGGGGATTAATGAAAAACTGTTTTTT
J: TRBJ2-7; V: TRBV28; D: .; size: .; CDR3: CASSPGWSYEQYF; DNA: TGTGCCAGCAGTCCAGGGTGGAGCTACGAGCAGTACTTC
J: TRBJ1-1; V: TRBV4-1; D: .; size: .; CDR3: CASSQLAATREAFF; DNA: TGCGCCAGCAGCCAATTAGCGGCGACACGTGAAGCTTTCTTT
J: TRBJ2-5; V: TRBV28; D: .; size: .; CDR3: CASTSVEGVGETQYF; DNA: TGTGCCAGCACCTCAGTAGAGGGGGTGGGAGAGACCCAGTACTTC
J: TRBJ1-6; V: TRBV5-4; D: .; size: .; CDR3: CASSSVTGSVSSPLHF; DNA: TGTGCCAGCAGCTCAGTAACAGGTTCAGTCAGTTCACCCCTCCACTTT
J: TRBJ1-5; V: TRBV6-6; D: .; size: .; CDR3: CATVQGSGQPQHF; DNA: TGTGCCACCGTACAGGGTTCAGGGCAGCCCCAGCATTTT
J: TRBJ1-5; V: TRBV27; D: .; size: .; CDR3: CASSGGIGGNQPQHF; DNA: TGTGCCAGCAGTGGGGGGATTGGAGGCAATCAGCCCCAGCATTTT
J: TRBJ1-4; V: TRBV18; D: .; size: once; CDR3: CASSPRTRDEKLFF; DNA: TGTGCCAGCTCACCACGGACCAGGGATGAAAAACTGTTTTTT
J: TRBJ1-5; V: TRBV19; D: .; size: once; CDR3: CASSAGTWSNQPQHF; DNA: TGTGCCAGTAGTGCTGGGACATGGAGCAATCAGCCCCAGCATTTT
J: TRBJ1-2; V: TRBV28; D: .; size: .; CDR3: CASSWQGYGYTF; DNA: TGTGCCAGCAGTTGGCAGGGGTATGGCTACACCTTC
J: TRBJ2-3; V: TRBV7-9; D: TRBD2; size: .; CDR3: CASNERGVDTQYF; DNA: TGTGCCAGCAACGAGCGGGGGGTAGATACGCAGTATTTT
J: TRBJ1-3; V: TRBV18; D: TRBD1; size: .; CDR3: CASLRGTEGNTIYF; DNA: TGTGCCAGCCTACGGGGGACAGAAGGAAACACCATATATTTT
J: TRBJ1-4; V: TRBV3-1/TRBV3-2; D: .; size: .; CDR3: CASSQDRGRAGATNEKLFF; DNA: TGTGCCAGCAGCCAAGATCGAGGCAGGGCGGGGGCAACTAATGAAAAACTGTTTTTT
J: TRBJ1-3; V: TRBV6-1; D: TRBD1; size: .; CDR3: CASSETRGTPGNTIYF; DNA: TGTGCCAGCAGTGAAACCAGGGGGACGCCTGGAAACACCATATATTTT
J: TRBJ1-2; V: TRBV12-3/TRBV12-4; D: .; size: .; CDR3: CASSLGHRGHYTF; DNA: TGTGCCAGCAGCCTGGGCCACCGTGGACACTACACCTTC
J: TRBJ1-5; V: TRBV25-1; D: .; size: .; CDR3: CASSDNYSNQPQHF; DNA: TGTGCCAGCAGTGACAACTATAGCAATCAGCCCCAGCATTTT
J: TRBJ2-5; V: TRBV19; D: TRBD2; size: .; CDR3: CASSSGLAGAPTLQETQYF; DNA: TGTGCCAGTAGTTCGGGACTAGCGGGGGCCCCAACCTTACAAGAGACCCAGTACTTC
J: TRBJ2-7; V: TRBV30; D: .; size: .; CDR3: CAWINPGLRYEQYF; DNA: TGTGCCTGGATCAATCCGGGGTTACGCTACGAGCAGTACTTC
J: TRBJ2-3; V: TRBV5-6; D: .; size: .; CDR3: CASSPGEGTDTQYF; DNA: TGTGCCAGCAGCCCCGGAGAGGGCACAGATACGCAGTATTTT
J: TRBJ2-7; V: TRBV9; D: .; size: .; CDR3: CASSPREVATYEQYF; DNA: TGTGCCAGCAGCCCCCGAGAGGTCGCGACCTACGAGCAGTACTTC
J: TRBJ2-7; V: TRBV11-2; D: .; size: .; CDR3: CASSLFTGPAAYEQYF; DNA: TGTGCCAGCAGCCTATTTACAGGCCCCGCCGCCTACGAGCAGTACTTC
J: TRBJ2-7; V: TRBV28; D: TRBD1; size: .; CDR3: CASSGNAGTGGYLRHEQYF; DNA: TGTGCCAGCAGTGGTAACGCCGGGACAGGGGGCTATTTACGCCACGAGCAGTACTTC
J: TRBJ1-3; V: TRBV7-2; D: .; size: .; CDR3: CASSLRHSGSGNTIYF; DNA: TGTGCCAGCAGCTTAAGGCACAGTGGCTCTGGAAACACCATATATTTT
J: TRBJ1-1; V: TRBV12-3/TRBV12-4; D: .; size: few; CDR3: CASSLSVTTEAFF; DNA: TGTGCCAGCAGTTTAAGCGTGACCACTGAAGCTTTCTTT
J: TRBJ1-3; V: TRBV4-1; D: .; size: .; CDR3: CASSQGAAGYSGNTIYF; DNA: TGCGCCAGCAGCCAAGGGGCGGCGGGTTACTCTGGAAACACCATATATTTT
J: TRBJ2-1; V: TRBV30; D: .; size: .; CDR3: CAWGRGRRADEQFF; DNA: TGTGCCTGGGGACGTGGGCGGCGGGCCGATGAGCAGTTCTTC